These 5 T cell receptor beta chains were all obtained from the same sample, sequenced in a study of blood T cell repertoires in COVID-19. The method was immunoSEQ multiplex PCR; TCRdb's version includes in-frame clones alone and lacks a portion of them. The sample lists some 51,000 clones, about nine tenths seen once, with under 15% in the top ten. Specimen: peripheral blood. The receptors stem from a human donor with active COVID-19. The donor label of this sample is uncertain.

This rearrangement joins TRBV27 to TRBJ2-3; a weak D match, TRBD1 (6 bases). CDR3 size: 16 residues. With 8 bases removed from V and 2 bases from J, the gap between germline ends came to 20 bases. The germline CDR1 and CDR2 sequences are MNHEY and SMNVEV (reference sequence). The CDR3 loop is CASSSLIGGLTDTQYF. Here the CDR3 DNA reads TGTGCCAGCTCGTCCCTAATAGGGGGTCTCACAGATACGCAGTATTTT.

J is TRBJ2-7 and V is TRBV5-1; the D gene is possibly TRBD1 (6 bases). Germline-derived CDR1 and CDR2 are SGHRS and YFSETQ. The V and J ends lost 7 bases and 4 bases respectively, with 15 bases between them. CDR3 length equals 13 residues. DNA of the CDR3: TGCGCCAGCGGATCACGGCAGGGGTACGAGCAGTACTTC. This gives the protein CASGSRQGYEQYF.

V gene TRBV4-1 combines with J gene TRBJ1-2, with D hard to call. Germline V gene sequence: CDR1 MGHRA, CDR2 YSYEKL. With 0 bases removed from V and 3 bases from J, the gap between germline ends came to 11 bases. CDR3 length: 15 residues. CDR3 sequence: CASSQDREHYYGYTF. The CDR3 DNA reads TGCGCCAGCAGCCAAGATCGGGAGCACTACTATGGCTACACCTTC.

The chain recombines TRBV6-5 with TRBJ2-2; D unresolved. This CDR3 comprises 13 residues. V gave up 5 bases and J gave up 3 bases, with 7 bases separating them. Germline CDR1 MNHEY, CDR2 SVGAGI. The CDR3 is CASSIDYTGELFF. The CDR3 coding sequence is TGTGCCAGCAGTATAGACTACACCGGGGAGCTGTTTTTT.

The chain recombines TRBV19 with TRBJ1-2; a possible D gene is TRBD1 (5 bases). There are 16 residues in the CDR3. Germline V gene data show CDR1 as LNHDA and CDR2 as SQIVND (reference sequence). With 5 bases removed from V and 3 bases from J, the gap between germline ends came to 19 bases. CDR3 loop: CASSGLQGSSDYGYTF. The CDR3 coding sequence is TGTGCCAGTAGTGGCCTCCAGGGATCCTCCGACTATGGCTACACCTTC. The full variable domain, rest sourced from reference TRBV19 and TRBJ1-2, is DGGITQSPKYLFRKEGQNVTLSCEQNLNHDAMYWYRQDPGQGLRLIYYSQIVNDFQKGDIAEGYSVSREKKESFPLTVTSAQKNPTAFYLCASSGLQGSSDYGYTFGSGTRLTVV.